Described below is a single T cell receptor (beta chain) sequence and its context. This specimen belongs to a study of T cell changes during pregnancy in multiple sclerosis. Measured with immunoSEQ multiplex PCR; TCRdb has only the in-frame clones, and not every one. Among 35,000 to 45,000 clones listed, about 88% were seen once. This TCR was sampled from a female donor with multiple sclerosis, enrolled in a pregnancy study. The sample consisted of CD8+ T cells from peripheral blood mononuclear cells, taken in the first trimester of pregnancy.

The CDR3 DNA is TGCGCCAGCAGTACAATAATAAGACGACAAAGTCGGGCCAACGTCCTGACTTTC. It is translated as CASSTIIRRQSRANVLTF. The chain combines TRBV10-1 with TRBJ2-6; D not resolved. CDR1 is WNHNN and CDR2 is SYGVQD in the germline V gene (reference sequence). V lost 5 bases and J 5 bases, leaving 22 bases between the germline ends. This CDR3 is 18 amino acids long.